A single T cell receptor (beta chain) is shown here with its context. TCRdb redid the calling of the 5' RACE reads with MiXCR, one entry per CDR3 protein. The sample has over 600,000 distinct CDR3 sequences, around 20% seen once; the top ten hold roughly 4%. The germline V gene encodes CDR1 DFQATT and CDR2 SNEGSKA (reference sequence). The trim removed 3 bases at V and 2 bases at J, leaving 10 bases unmatched. This CDR3 has 15 amino acids. This entry is derived from a study of identical twins. This sample was shared with a second study, whose subject was T cells expressing NK-cell markers. That publication notes: Whether expanded NKG2C+ T cell clones recognized HCMV stayed uncertain.

Sequenced sample: PBMCs. The sequence came from a woman under 30 in good health. This rearrangement joins TRBV20-1 to TRBJ2-7, with 7 bases that match TRBD1. CDR3 DNA: TGCAGTGCTAGTGCCGGGACAGATTACACCTACGAGCAGTACTTC. It yields the protein CSASAGTDYTYEQYF.